The rows below give T cell receptor beta chains drawn from one sample of a study of blood T cell repertoires in COVID-19. Measured with immunoSEQ multiplex PCR; TCRdb has only the in-frame clones, and not every one. The profile shows fewer than 150,000 clones, around nine tenths of them singletons. Sequencing used peripheral blood. These receptors originate from a woman aged 40 to 55 with acute or convalescent COVID-19. CDR3s include the opening cysteine and the closing phenylalanine or tryptophan. Each record gives: D gene, J gene, clone size, V gene, CDR3 DNA, CDR3 protein. The D gene is left open where the match is weak. Rows may omit the clone size; those that give it use once, few, many or a size class.

D gene: TRBD1; J gene: TRBJ2-1; clone size: .; V gene: TRBV27; CDR3 DNA: TGTGCCAGCGGCCTCCAACAGGGGGCGGGCAATGAGCAGTTCTTC; CDR3 protein: CASGLQQGAGNEQFF
D gene: .; J gene: TRBJ1-1; clone size: .; V gene: TRBV16; CDR3 DNA: TGTGCCAGCAGCCGAGGGATGTCTGAAGCTTTCTTT; CDR3 protein: CASSRGMSEAFF
D gene: .; J gene: TRBJ1-1; clone size: .; V gene: TRBV4-3; CDR3 DNA: TGCGCCAGCAGCCAAGAGGGGGGTACTGAAGCTTTCTTT; CDR3 protein: CASSQEGGTEAFF
D gene: .; J gene: TRBJ1-1; clone size: .; V gene: TRBV21-1; CDR3 DNA: TGTGCCAGCAGCATCTCTAGGCCTTTAGCTTTCTTT; CDR3 protein: CASSISRPLAFF
D gene: TRBD1; J gene: TRBJ1-5; clone size: few; V gene: TRBV4-1; CDR3 DNA: TGCGCCAGCAGCCCGGGACAGTGGGAGAATAGCAATCAGCCCCAGCATTTT; CDR3 protein: CASSPGQWENSNQPQHF
D gene: .; J gene: TRBJ1-3; clone size: .; V gene: TRBV6-5; CDR3 DNA: TGTGCCAGCAGCACGGCCGGGGTAGGAAACACCATATATTTT; CDR3 protein: CASSTAGVGNTIYF
D gene: .; J gene: TRBJ2-2; clone size: .; V gene: TRBV5-4; CDR3 DNA: TGTGCCAGCAGCCCCCCAAGCGGGCCTATCACCGGGGAGCTGTTTTTT; CDR3 protein: CASSPPSGPITGELFF
D gene: TRBD1; J gene: TRBJ2-7; clone size: .; V gene: TRBV19; CDR3 DNA: TGTGCCAGTAGTCCCGGGACAGGTAACTACGAGCAGTACTTC; CDR3 protein: CASSPGTGNYEQYF
D gene: TRBD2; J gene: TRBJ2-7; clone size: .; V gene: TRBV5-4; CDR3 DNA: TGTGCCAGCAGCCGGAGGCTAGCGGGCCGCTCCTACGAGCAGTACTTC; CDR3 protein: CASSRRLAGRSYEQYF
D gene: .; J gene: TRBJ1-4; clone size: .; V gene: TRBV27; CDR3 DNA: TGTGCCAGCAGTTCCTCACAGGGATTCTCTAATGAAAAACTGTTTTTT; CDR3 protein: CASSSSQGFSNEKLFF
D gene: .; J gene: TRBJ1-6; clone size: .; V gene: TRBV5-6; CDR3 DNA: TGTGCCAGCAGCTTGGGTACCTATAATTCACCCCTCCACTTT; CDR3 protein: CASSLGTYNSPLHF
D gene: .; J gene: TRBJ1-5; clone size: .; V gene: TRBV7-9; CDR3 DNA: TGTGCCAGCAGCTTGGACAGTAGCAATCAGCCCCAGCATTTT; CDR3 protein: CASSLDSSNQPQHF
D gene: TRBD2; J gene: TRBJ2-1; clone size: once; V gene: TRBV9; CDR3 DNA: TGTGCCAGCAGCGTAGCTCAAGGGCGGGGGGGCACCCATGAGCAGTTCTTC; CDR3 protein: CASSVAQGRGGTHEQFF
D gene: TRBD1; J gene: TRBJ1-2; clone size: once; V gene: TRBV4-1; CDR3 DNA: TGCGCCAGCAGCCAGGACCCATCCGGGACAGGGTCCTATGGCTACACCTTC; CDR3 protein: CASSQDPSGTGSYGYTF
D gene: TRBD2; J gene: TRBJ2-7; clone size: .; V gene: TRBV18; CDR3 DNA: TGTGCCAGCTCACCACTGGGACTAGCGGCATCCTACGAGCAGTACTTC; CDR3 protein: CASSPLGLAASYEQYF
D gene: TRBD1; J gene: TRBJ2-7; clone size: .; V gene: TRBV19; CDR3 DNA: TGTGCCAGTAGTATGGCCCGGGACAGCTACGAGCAGTACTTC; CDR3 protein: CASSMARDSYEQYF
D gene: .; J gene: TRBJ1-6; clone size: few; V gene: TRBV7-8; CDR3 DNA: TGTGCCAGCAGCTTAGATCGGGGGTCTTCACCCCTCCACTTT; CDR3 protein: CASSLDRGSSPLHF
D gene: .; J gene: TRBJ2-1; clone size: .; V gene: TRBV4-1; CDR3 DNA: TGCGCCAGCAGCCGGTTCACGCGGGGGCCGGGCCCCATGAAAGGTAATGAGCAGTTCTTC; CDR3 protein: CASSRFTRGPGPMKGNEQFF
D gene: TRBD1; J gene: TRBJ1-6; clone size: .; V gene: TRBV2; CDR3 DNA: TGTGCCAGCAGTGATAGCAGGGGGACACCCCTCCACTTT; CDR3 protein: CASSDSRGTPLHF
D gene: .; J gene: TRBJ2-7; clone size: few; V gene: TRBV7-9; CDR3 DNA: TGTGCCAGCAGCAACTTAATAGCCTACGAGCAGTACTTC; CDR3 protein: CASSNLIAYEQYF
D gene: .; J gene: TRBJ2-5; clone size: .; V gene: TRBV5-1; CDR3 DNA: TGCGCCAGCAGCTCCGGGAGCGCTGGGGAGACCCAGTACTTC; CDR3 protein: CASSSGSAGETQYF
D gene: .; J gene: TRBJ1-3; clone size: .; V gene: TRBV2; CDR3 DNA: TGTGCCAGCAGTGGTCAATCTTCGGGTGGAAACACCATATATTTT; CDR3 protein: CASSGQSSGGNTIYF
D gene: .; J gene: TRBJ1-1; clone size: .; V gene: TRBV5-4; CDR3 DNA: TGTGCCAGCAATCCCTTCCCTAGGACTGAAGCTTTCTTT; CDR3 protein: CASNPFPRTEAFF
D gene: .; J gene: TRBJ2-7; clone size: .; V gene: TRBV7-2; CDR3 DNA: TGTGCCAGCAGCTTAACCCGCGGCTCCTACGAGCAGTACTTC; CDR3 protein: CASSLTRGSYEQYF
D gene: .; J gene: TRBJ1-1; clone size: .; V gene: TRBV28; CDR3 DNA: TGTGCCAGCAGATGGACAGTGAACACTGAAGCTTTCTTT; CDR3 protein: CASRWTVNTEAFF
D gene: .; J gene: TRBJ2-2; clone size: .; V gene: TRBV5-1; CDR3 DNA: TGCGCCAGCAGCTTCCTAGCAGGAGAAACCGGGGAGCTGTTTTTT; CDR3 protein: CASSFLAGETGELFF
D gene: .; J gene: TRBJ2-5; clone size: .; V gene: TRBV2; CDR3 DNA: TGTGCCAGCAGTCCCAGACTACTCAGGATGGAGACCCAGTACTTC; CDR3 protein: CASSPRLLRMETQYF
D gene: .; J gene: TRBJ2-7; clone size: .; V gene: TRBV5-4; CDR3 DNA: TGTGCCAGCAGCTTGATAGGGAGCTCCTACGAGCAGTACTTC; CDR3 protein: CASSLIGSSYEQYF
D gene: .; J gene: TRBJ1-1; clone size: .; V gene: TRBV12-3/TRBV12-4; CDR3 DNA: TGTGCCAGCAGTTTCTTAGCCCCCGGAGCTTTCTTT; CDR3 protein: CASSFLAPGAFF
D gene: TRBD2; J gene: TRBJ2-7; clone size: .; V gene: TRBV29-1; CDR3 DNA: TGCAGCGTTGGTCGTCTAGCGGGGCCAGACTACGAGCAGTACTTC; CDR3 protein: CSVGRLAGPDYEQYF
D gene: TRBD1; J gene: TRBJ1-2; clone size: .; V gene: TRBV19; CDR3 DNA: TGTGCCAGTAGTATTGGGACAGCGAATGGCTACACCTTC; CDR3 protein: CASSIGTANGYTF
D gene: .; J gene: TRBJ1-1; clone size: .; V gene: TRBV6-4; CDR3 DNA: TGTGCCAGCAGTATTACAGGACCCATGGCTTTCTTT; CDR3 protein: CASSITGPMAFF
D gene: TRBD2; J gene: TRBJ2-3; clone size: .; V gene: TRBV27; CDR3 DNA: TGTGCCAGCAGACCCTACTGGACTAGCGGGGCTAGCACAGATACGCAGTATTTT; CDR3 protein: CASRPYWTSGASTDTQYF
D gene: .; J gene: TRBJ2-7; clone size: .; V gene: TRBV5-6; CDR3 DNA: TGTGCCAGCAGCTTGGGTTACTACGAGCAGTACTTC; CDR3 protein: CASSLGYYEQYF
D gene: .; J gene: TRBJ2-1; clone size: .; V gene: TRBV28; CDR3 DNA: TGTGCCAGCAGACCCATGGCGGTGACGGCCTACAATGAGCAGTTCTTC; CDR3 protein: CASRPMAVTAYNEQFF
D gene: .; J gene: TRBJ1-5; clone size: .; V gene: TRBV7-8; CDR3 DNA: TGTGCCAGCAGCTTAGGAGCAGGCGGGGGCAATCAGCCCCAGCATTTT; CDR3 protein: CASSLGAGGGNQPQHF
D gene: TRBD1; J gene: TRBJ2-7; clone size: .; V gene: TRBV2; CDR3 DNA: TGTGCCAGCAGTGGGACAGGGTGGTCCTACGAGCAGTACTTC; CDR3 protein: CASSGTGWSYEQYF
D gene: TRBD2; J gene: TRBJ2-3; clone size: .; V gene: TRBV7-9; CDR3 DNA: TGTGCCAGCAGCTTAAAGGGGACTAGGGTAGATACGCAGTATTTT; CDR3 protein: CASSLKGTRVDTQYF
D gene: .; J gene: TRBJ1-2; clone size: .; V gene: TRBV29-1; CDR3 DNA: TGCAGCGTTTCTTCTAACTATGGCTACACCTTC; CDR3 protein: CSVSSNYGYTF
D gene: TRBD1; J gene: TRBJ1-6; clone size: .; V gene: TRBV10-3; CDR3 DNA: TGTGCCATCAGTGACGCCGGGACAGGGGGTACACCCCTCCACTTT; CDR3 protein: CAISDAGTGGTPLHF
D gene: .; J gene: TRBJ2-7; clone size: .; V gene: TRBV10-3; CDR3 DNA: TGTGCCATCAGTGATGGGACTGAGATTTACGAGCAGTACTTC; CDR3 protein: CAISDGTEIYEQYF
D gene: TRBD1; J gene: TRBJ2-1; clone size: .; V gene: TRBV27; CDR3 DNA: TGTGCCAGCAGTCCCGGGACAGGGAACAATGAGCAGTTCTTC; CDR3 protein: CASSPGTGNNEQFF
D gene: .; J gene: TRBJ1-2; clone size: .; V gene: TRBV5-4; CDR3 DNA: TGTGCCAGCAGCTCAATCGACAGCCAAAATGGCTACACCTTC; CDR3 protein: CASSSIDSQNGYTF
D gene: .; J gene: TRBJ1-6; clone size: few; V gene: TRBV6-6; CDR3 DNA: TGTGCCAGCAGTTACCCTAGAACTCGGGATTCACCCCTCCACTTT; CDR3 protein: CASSYPRTRDSPLHF
D gene: .; J gene: TRBJ1-3; clone size: .; V gene: TRBV28; CDR3 DNA: TGTGCCAGCAGGGCCTCTGGAAACACCATATATTTT; CDR3 protein: CASRASGNTIYF
D gene: .; J gene: TRBJ2-1; clone size: .; V gene: TRBV14; CDR3 DNA: TGTGCCAGCAGTCGCGTGGTTGCCCCCTACAATGAGCAGTTCTTC; CDR3 protein: CASSRVVAPYNEQFF
D gene: .; J gene: TRBJ1-5; clone size: .; V gene: TRBV10-3; CDR3 DNA: TGTGCCACTGGACGGGGAGGCGGTCAGCCCCAGCATTTT; CDR3 protein: CATGRGGGQPQHF
D gene: TRBD2; J gene: TRBJ2-4; clone size: .; V gene: TRBV27; CDR3 DNA: TGTGCCAGCAGTTTAACTGCCGGGGAGGGCGCCAAAAACATTCAGTACTTC; CDR3 protein: CASSLTAGEGAKNIQYF
D gene: .; J gene: TRBJ2-3; clone size: .; V gene: TRBV15; CDR3 DNA: TGTGCCACCGAGGGCAGAACAGATACGCAGTATTTT; CDR3 protein: CATEGRTDTQYF
D gene: TRBD2; J gene: TRBJ2-7; clone size: .; V gene: TRBV4-1; CDR3 DNA: TGCGCCAGCAGCCAAAGGGAGGGAAGCTACGAGCAGTACTTC; CDR3 protein: CASSQREGSYEQYF
D gene: TRBD2; J gene: TRBJ2-1; clone size: .; V gene: TRBV7-9; CDR3 DNA: TGTGCCAGCAGCCCCGGGACTAGCGGGAGGGCCAGGGACAATGAGCAGTTCTTC; CDR3 protein: CASSPGTSGRARDNEQFF
D gene: TRBD2; J gene: TRBJ2-2; clone size: .; V gene: TRBV6-4; CDR3 DNA: TGTGCCAGCAGTGTCAGCGGGGGGGCCGGGGAGCTGTTTTTT; CDR3 protein: CASSVSGGAGELFF
D gene: .; J gene: TRBJ1-2; clone size: .; V gene: TRBV4-1; CDR3 DNA: TGCGCCAGCAGCCAAGGATTCGGGGAGTGGGGCTACACCTTC; CDR3 protein: CASSQGFGEWGYTF
D gene: .; J gene: TRBJ2-3; clone size: .; V gene: TRBV5-8; CDR3 DNA: TGTGCCAGCAGCTTCGTACAGGGCCCAGATACGCAGTATTTT; CDR3 protein: CASSFVQGPDTQYF
D gene: TRBD2; J gene: TRBJ2-5; clone size: .; V gene: TRBV7-9; CDR3 DNA: TGTGCCAGCAGCTTAATCGGGAAGCGGGGGGGCCAAGAGACCCAGTACTTC; CDR3 protein: CASSLIGKRGGQETQYF